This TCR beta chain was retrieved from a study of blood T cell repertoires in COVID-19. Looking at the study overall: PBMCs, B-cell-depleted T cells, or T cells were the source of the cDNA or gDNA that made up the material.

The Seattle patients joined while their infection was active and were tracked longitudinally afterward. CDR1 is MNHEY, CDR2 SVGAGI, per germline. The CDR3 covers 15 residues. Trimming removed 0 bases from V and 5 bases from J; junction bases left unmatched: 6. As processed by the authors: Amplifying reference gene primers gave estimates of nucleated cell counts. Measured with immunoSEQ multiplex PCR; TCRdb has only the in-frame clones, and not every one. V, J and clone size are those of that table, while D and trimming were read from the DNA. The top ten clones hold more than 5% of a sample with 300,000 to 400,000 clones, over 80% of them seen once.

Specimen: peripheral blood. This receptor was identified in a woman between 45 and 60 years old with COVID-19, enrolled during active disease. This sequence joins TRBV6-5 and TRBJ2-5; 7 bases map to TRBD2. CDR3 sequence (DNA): TGTGCCAGCAGTTACTCCGGACTAGATGGGGAGACCCAGTACTTC. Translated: CASSYSGLDGETQYF.